This entry lists 5 T cell receptor beta chains sequenced from one sample in a study of T cells in Graves' hyperthyroidism and ophthalmopathy. Amplification of TCR beta CDR3 regions was performed using RNA transcripts as template. The study used the HTBI primer set for a first-round RT-PCR of the TCR CDR3. In TCRdb, the multiplex PCR reads were re-called with MiXCR into one record per CDR3 protein. The data hold about 560,000 distinct CDR3 sequences, with roughly 17% observed a single time. The sample taken for sequencing was blood. All receptors come from a woman aged 18 to 35 with Graves' hyperthyroidism.

This clonotype was seen repeatedly, ten times or more. The chain joins TRBV12-3 or TRBV12-4 to TRBJ2-5; TRBD1 matches at 9 bases. The V segment lost 6 bases and the J segment 5 bases; nucleotides outside the gene matches: 7. The CDR3 sequence is 14 residues long. CDR3 coding DNA: TGTGCCAGCAGCCGAACGACAGGGGGTGAGACCCAGTACTTC. Protein: CASSRTTGGETQYF.

This clonotype was seen a handful of times. J is TRBJ2-2 and V is TRBV19, with D possibly being TRBD1 (5 bases). The CDR3 contains 15 residues. From germline, CDR1 is LNHDA and CDR2 SQIVND (reference sequence). Trimming shortened V by 1 base and J by 5 bases, and 11 bases separated the two germline ends. CDR3 region: CASSIVGQGTGELFF. Here the CDR3 DNA reads TGTGCCAGTAGTATAGTTGGGCAGGGAACCGGGGAGCTGTTTTTT.

This chain uses TRBV15 with TRBJ2-2, with 8 positions matching TRBD2. J gave up 1 base and V 5 bases, and 6 bases lay outside the gene matches. The CDR3 covers 16 residues. The germline CDR1 and CDR2 sequences are LNHNV and YYDKDF (reference sequence). In DNA form, the CDR3 reads TGTGCCACCAGCCGGAAGCTAGCGGGGAACACCGGGGAGCTGTTTTTT. It translates to CATSRKLAGNTGELFF.

This chain connects TRBV12-3 or TRBV12-4 to TRBJ2-3; 8 positions match TRBD1. Trimming took 6 bases from V and 1 from J; bases not matched to a gene: 6. The CDR3 has 15 amino acids. CDR3 residues: CASSRRQGRTDTQYF. The CDR3 DNA is TGTGCCAGCAGCCGGAGACAGGGGCGCACAGATACGCAGTATTTT.

This clonotype came up many times. This chain links TRBV3-1 with TRBJ2-7, with D possibly matching TRBD2 (5 bases). Germline values: CDR1 LGHDT, CDR2 YNNKEL (reference sequence). This CDR3 comprises 15 residues. Trimming shortened V by 4 bases and J by 5 bases, and 18 bases separated the two germline ends. CDR3 in DNA: TGTGCCAGCAGCCCGACAATCGGCGACGGGAACGAGCAGTACTTC. Its translation is CASSPTIGDGNEQYF.